A single sample gave rise to the 4 T cell receptor beta chains below, sequenced in a study of patients and donors after allogeneic stem cell transplantation. TCRdb fed the RT-PCR reads into MiXCR, producing one record per CDR3 protein. Here the sample spans roughly 30,000 distinct CDR3 sequences, nearly 7% being singletons. The sequencing sample was made of blood, either unsorted or a sorted T cell fraction (not recorded which). The receptor source for this set is a human donor who was either an allogeneic HSCT recipient or a stem cell or donor lymphocyte infusion donor (not recorded which). It is not recorded whose cells these are; they may come from a transplant donor.

This clonotype was seen repeatedly, ten times or more. J is TRBJ2-1 and V is TRBV5-4, with D tentatively TRBD1 or TRBD2 (5 bases each). CDR1 is SGHNT, CDR2 YYREEE, per germline (reference sequence). The V end lost 4 bases, the J end lost 0 bases, and 11 bases lay between the germline ends. The CDR3 extends over 15 amino acids. The CDR3 region has the DNA TGTGCCAGCAGCAGGGGACCGCTCTCCTACAATGAGCAGTTCTTC. Protein product: CASSRGPLSYNEQFF.

Many counts were recorded for this clonotype. The chain uses TRBV7-9 and TRBJ2-5, with 11 bases aligning to TRBD2. This CDR3 is built from 16 residues. V shed 0 bases, J shed 2 bases, and the junction held 2 bases outside the gene matches. Germline CDR1 and CDR2: SEHNR and FQNEAQ (reference sequence). The CDR3 DNA follows: TGTGCCAGCAGCTTAGCGATAGCGGGAGGGCAAGAGACCCAGTACTTC. Protein product: CASSLAIAGGQETQYF. The full variable domain, in which reference TRBV7-9 and TRBJ2-5 provide the parts outside the CDR3, is DTGVSQNPRHKITKRGQNVTFRCDPISEHNRLYWYRQTLGQGPEFLTYFQNEAQLEKSRLLSDRFSAERPKGSFSTLEIQRTEQGDSAMYLCASSLAIAGGQETQYFGPGTRLLVL.

A word on this clonotype: This could be a read error, since a much larger clone is one nucleotide away. The J gene is TRBJ2-2, the V gene TRBV6-2 or TRBV6-3; D uncertain. The CDR3 is 13 residues long. Germline V CDR1 and CDR2: MNHEY, SVGEGT. For the CDR3, the DNA is TGTGTCAGCAGTTATTGGAACACCGGGGAGCTGTTTTTT. Translating it yields CVSSYWNTGELFF.

The sample holds many counts of this clonotype. The chain combines TRBV7-9 with TRBJ2-2, with D tentatively TRBD2 (5 bases). Germline V gene lookup returns CDR1 SEHNR and CDR2 FQNEAQ (reference sequence). The CDR3 contains 19 residues. V lost 6 bases and J 3 bases, leaving 26 bases between the germline ends. The CDR3, as DNA: TGTGCCAGCAGTATATGGAGTTGGCTGGGAGACGGGGACACCGGGGAGCTGTTTTTT. Translating gives CASSIWSWLGDGDTGELFF.